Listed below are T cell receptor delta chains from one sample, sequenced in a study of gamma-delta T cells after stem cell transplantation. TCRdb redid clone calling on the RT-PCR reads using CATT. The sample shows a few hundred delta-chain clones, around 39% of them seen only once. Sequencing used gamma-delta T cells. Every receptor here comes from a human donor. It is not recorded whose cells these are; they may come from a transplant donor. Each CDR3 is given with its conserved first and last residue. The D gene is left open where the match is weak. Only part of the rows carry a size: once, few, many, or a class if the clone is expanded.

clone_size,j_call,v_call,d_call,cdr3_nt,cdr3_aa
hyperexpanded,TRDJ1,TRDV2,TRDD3,TGTGCCTGTTCATACTGGGGGAAAAAGGATAAACTCATCTTT,CACSYWGKKDKLIF
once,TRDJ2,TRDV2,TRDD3,TGTGCCTGTGACGTACTGGGGGATACTTTGACAGCACAACTCTTCTTT,CACDVLGDTLTAQLFF
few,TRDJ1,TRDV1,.,TGTGCTCTTGGGGGACTAGAATTAAACCACCAGACAAACACCGATAAACTCATCTTT,CALGGLELNHQTNTDKLIF
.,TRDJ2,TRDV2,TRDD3,TGTGCCTGTGACACGGTGGGGGATACGCTTTCGAGACCGGCACAACTCTTCTTT,CACDTVGDTLSRPAQLFF
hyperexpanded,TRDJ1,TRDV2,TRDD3,TGTGCCTGTGACACGTTGTTGGGGGATACGTACACCGATAAACTCATCTTT,CACDTLLGDTYTDKLIF
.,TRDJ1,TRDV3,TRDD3,TGTGCCGCCCCGGGGGGATACGCAGACACCGATAAACTCATCTTT,CAAPGGYADTDKLIF
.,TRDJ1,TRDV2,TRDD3,TGTGCCTGTGACACCATTGCTCTGGGGGAACCGCCAAGCCTTAACACCGATAAACTCATCTTT,CACDTIALGEPPSLNTDKLIF
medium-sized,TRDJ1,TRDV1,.,TGTGCTCTTGGGGAAAATATTATTGCCCGTTTCGGTACCCATAAACTCATCTTT,CALGENIIARFGTHKLIF
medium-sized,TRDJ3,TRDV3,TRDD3,TGTGCCTTTCAGAGCCTGGGGGCCGTTGGGTCCTGGGACACCCGACAGATGTTTTTC,CAFQSLGAVGSWDTRQMFF
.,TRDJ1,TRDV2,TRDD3,TGTGCCTGTACCTCTTTGGGGGATTTGACGTACAGCGATAAACTCATCTTT,CACTSLGDLTYSDKLIF
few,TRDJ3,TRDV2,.,TGTGCCTGTGACAGTACTGGAAGCTCCTGGGACACCCGACAGATGTTTTTC,CACDSTGSSWDTRQMFF
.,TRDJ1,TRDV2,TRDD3,TGTGCCTGTGACACCGCTGGGGGATACCGGGGGAAGAGCACCGATAAACTCATCTTT,CACDTAGGYRGKSTDKLIF
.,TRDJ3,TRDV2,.,TGTGCCTGTGACACACTACTGGTGGCCGAAACCTGGGACACCCGACAGATGTTTTTC,CACDTLLVAETWDTRQMFF
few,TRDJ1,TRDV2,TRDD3,TGTGCCTGTGCGCCCCTGGGCGGGGTGAGAGAAGGGGATACGCTCACCGATAAACTCATCTTT,CACAPLGGVREGDTLTDKLIF
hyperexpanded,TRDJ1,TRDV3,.,TGTGCCTTTCGACCCACCTTTACCTACTTATGGTACACCGATAAACTCATCTTT,CAFRPTFTYLWYTDKLIF